The clone carrying this TCR beta chain was counted a few times. The antigen is unknown. The sample belongs to a study of cytomegalovirus exposure and HLA in healthy donors. Study-wide results and limits: Cytomegalovirus status was reportedly diagnosed by the classifier with high specificity and sensitivity.

This PCR relied on a set of 60 Vbeta primers and 13 Jbeta primers. Clones were sequenced by immunoSEQ multiplex PCR, and TCRdb holds only the in-frame ones, with some missing. The table records more than 150,000 clones, 76% of them present only once. Trimming took 0 bases from V and 5 from J, leaving 7 bases between them. The CDR3 length is 13 residues. CDR1 is SGDLS, CDR2 YYNGEE, per germline. Sequenced: PBMCs. This clonotype was obtained from a woman in her twenties or thirties in good health and CMV-seropositive. The V call is TRBV9, the J call TRBJ2-3; D is uncertain. In DNA form, the CDR3 reads TGTGCCAGCAGCGTAGACGGTCGAGATACGCAGTATTTT. It codes for CASSVDGRDTQYF.